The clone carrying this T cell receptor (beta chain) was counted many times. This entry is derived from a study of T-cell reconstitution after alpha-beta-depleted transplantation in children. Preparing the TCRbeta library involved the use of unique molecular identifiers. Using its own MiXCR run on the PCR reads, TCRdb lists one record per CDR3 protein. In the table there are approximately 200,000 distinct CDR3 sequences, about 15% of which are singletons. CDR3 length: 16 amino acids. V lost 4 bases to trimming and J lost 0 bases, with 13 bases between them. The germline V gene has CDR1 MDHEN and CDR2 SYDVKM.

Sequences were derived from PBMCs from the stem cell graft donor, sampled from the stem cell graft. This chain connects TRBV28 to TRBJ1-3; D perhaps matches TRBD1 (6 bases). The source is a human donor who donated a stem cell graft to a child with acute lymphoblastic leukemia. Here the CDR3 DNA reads TGTGCCAGCAGTTCCGGGACATCCAACTCTGGAAACACCATATATTTT. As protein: CASSSGTSNSGNTIYF.